These 3 T cell receptor beta chains came from one sample sequenced in a study of T cells in Graves' hyperthyroidism and ophthalmopathy. Amplified TCR beta CDR3 regions came from RNA transcripts. HTBI primers were the set used in a first-round RT-PCR of the TCR CDR3. TCRdb fed the multiplex PCR reads into MiXCR, producing one record per CDR3 protein. The profile covers some 180,000 distinct CDR3 sequences, with around 17% appearing a single time and roughly 49% taken by the ten largest. The sequenced sample consisted of blood. The receptors derive from a woman in her forties or fifties with Graves' hyperthyroidism.

This clonotype appeared many times. V and J are TRBV5-1 and TRBJ1-1, with 7 bases lining up with TRBD1. This CDR3 contains 16 residues. Germline V gene data show CDR1 as SGHRS and CDR2 as YFSETQ. The V and J ends lost 5 bases and 0 bases, in that order; junction bases with no gene match: 10. The chain's CDR3 is CASRDGQVILNTEAFF. DNA of the CDR3: TGCGCCAGCAGGGATGGACAGGTCATCTTGAACACTGAAGCTTTCTTT.

This clonotype was counted many times. V is TRBV6-6 and J is TRBJ1-1; D is unclear. V lost 0 bases and J lost 4, with 12 bases in between. CDR3 length: 15 amino acids. Looked up from germline, CDR1 is MNHNY and CDR2 is SVGAGI (reference sequence). The CDR3 DNA is TGTGCCAGCAGTTACTCGAGGGTGCTGGGCACTGAAGCTTTCTTT. Amino acid sequence: CASSYSRVLGTEAFF.

J is TRBJ1-4 and V is TRBV5-1; no clear D. Germline loops: CDR1 SGHRS, CDR2 YFSETQ. V lost 4 bases and J lost 0, with 10 bases in between. This CDR3 spans 15 amino acids. CDR3 sequence reads: CASSLQATTNEKLFF. CDR3 DNA: TGCGCCAGCAGCCTCCAAGCTACAACTAATGAAAAACTGTTTTTT.